One and the same sample provided the 19 T cell receptor beta chains below, sequenced in a study of cytomegalovirus exposure and HLA in healthy donors (dated by TCRdb to between 2016 and 2019). Receptors were amplified or captured by the immunoSEQ multiplex PCR assay. TCRdb holds this immuneACCESS table with in-frame rearrangements only. Some clones are missing; in checked studies, unresolved V genes explain under half, and the rest has no known cause. The sample table records about 260,000 clones; around 90% of these occur just once. Around 3.1% of the sample comes from the top ten. The sample consisted of PBMCs. The receptor set was obtained from a woman in her 30s in good health and CMV-seronegative.

The genes are TRBV18 and TRBJ2-7; 9 bases map to TRBD1. Germline V lookup: CDR1 KGHSH, CDR2 LQKENI. The V and J ends lost 4 bases and 4 bases, in that order; junction bases with no gene match: 5. This CDR3 region has 14 residues. The CDR3 coding sequence is TGTGCCAGCTCACGGACAGGGGAAGGGTACGAGCAGTACTTC. Its protein is CASSRTGEGYEQYF.

This chain links TRBV2 with TRBJ2-7, with a weak D call TRBD1 (6 bases). Trimming left V 6 bases short and J 0 bases short, with 9 bases between. CDR3 length: 13 residues. Germline V gene data show CDR1 as SNHLY and CDR2 as FYNNEI. CDR3 region: CASSTGSSYEQYF. The CDR3, as DNA: TGTGCCAGCAGCACAGGGAGCTCCTACGAGCAGTACTTC.

The rearrangement uses TRBV6-5 and TRBJ2-7; the match to TRBD2 covers 7 bases. In germline, CDR1 is MNHEY, CDR2 SVGAGI. This CDR3 is 13 amino acids long. V dropped 5 bases and J dropped 3; count of bases not matched to a gene: 4. CDR3 DNA sequence: TGTGCCAGCAGTCACGGGGACTACTACGAGCAGTACTTC. Protein product: CASSHGDYYEQYF.

The chain employs TRBV25-1 and TRBJ1-1; D not certain. Deletions cut 2 bases from V and 0 bases from J, with 1 base between. The germline gives CDR1 MGHDK, CDR2 SYGVNS. The CDR3 spans 12 residues. The CDR3 nucleotides are TGTGCCAGCAGTGAACTGAACACTGAAGCTTTCTTT. It encodes CASSELNTEAFF. Full variable domain (rest looked up from reference TRBV25-1 and TRBJ1-1): EADIYQTPRYLVIGTGKKITLECSQTMGHDKMYWYQQDPGMELHLIHYSYGVNSTEKGDLSSESTVSRIRTEHFPLTLESARPSHTSQYLCASSELNTEAFFGQGTRLTVV.

This chain connects TRBV28 to TRBJ1-1; tentative D call: TRBD1 (5 bases). This CDR3 region has 12 residues. V was cut by 5 bases and J by 10 bases, with 14 bases left in between. Germline CDR1 reads MDHEN; CDR2 reads SYDVKM. CDR3 DNA sequence: TGTGCCAGCAGTCCTCAGGGTTTTGTAGCTTTCTTT. Protein sequence: CASSPQGFVAFF.

CDR3 DNA: TGTGCCAGCAGCTTAGCGCGCGACTACGAGCAGTACTTC. Encoded protein: CASSLARDYEQYF. The V call is TRBV7-8, the J call TRBJ2-7, with D unclear. The CDR3 contains 13 residues. The germline V and J ends were trimmed by 0 bases and 3 bases, with 6 bases remaining between them. Germline values: CDR1 SGHVS, CDR2 FQNEAQ.

The chain recombines TRBV27 with TRBJ1-3; 9 bases line up with TRBD1. The length of the CDR3 is 16 residues. With V trimmed by 1 base and J by 4 bases, 5 bases remained unmatched. Germline lookup yields CDR1 MNHEY and CDR2 SMNVEV (reference sequence). The CDR3 bases are TGTGCCAGCAGTTTATACGGACAGGGGTCGGGAAACACCATATATTTT. Translating gives CASSLYGQGSGNTIYF.

This rearrangement joins TRBV11-2 to TRBJ1-5, with D tentatively TRBD1 (5 bases). V was shortened by 1 base and J by 9 bases, with 7 bases between the two germline ends. The CDR3 runs 12 residues. Germline values: CDR1 SGHAT, CDR2 FQNNGV. This CDR3 is CASSLGQGPQHF. As DNA, the CDR3 is TGTGCCAGCAGCTTAGGCCAGGGGCCCCAGCATTTT.

The chain carries TRBV2 and TRBJ2-2, with 13 bases identical to TRBD2. Per germline, CDR1 SNHLY and CDR2 FYNNEI. Trimming at V came to 6 bases and at J to 6 bases, leaving 16 bases not matched to a gene. The CDR3 has 19 amino acids. CDR3 sequence: CASRRLAGGVRALAGELFF. Written as DNA, the CDR3 is TGTGCCAGCAGAAGACTAGCGGGAGGCGTCCGGGCTCTTGCCGGGGAGCTGTTTTTT.

The count of this clone is one. The V and J genes are TRBV29-1 and TRBJ2-1, with 10 bases lining up with TRBD2. This CDR3 contains 16 residues. CDR1 and CDR2 (germline): SQVTM, ANQGSEA. Germline trimming cut 2 bases from V and 8 bases from J; bases unmatched to any gene: 12. CDR3 region: CSVERNGAGGLDEQFF. DNA of the CDR3: TGCAGCGTTGAACGGAACGGAGCGGGAGGGCTGGATGAGCAGTTCTTC.

The DNA for the CDR3 is TGTGCCAGCAGAGGGACTAGCTTGTCCTACGAGCAGTACTTC. Its protein product is CASRGTSLSYEQYF. V and J are TRBV6-1 and TRBJ2-7, with TRBD2 identical over 9 bases. CDR1 and CDR2 from the germline V gene are MNHNS and SASEGT. V trimming: 6 bases; J trimming: 1 base; junction bases outside the gene matches: 4. CDR3 length equals 14 residues.

V is TRBV27 and J is TRBJ2-2; possibly TRBD2 for D (5 bases). CDR1 and CDR2 from the germline V gene are MNHEY and SMNVEV (reference sequence). V lost 2 bases to trimming and J lost 5 bases, with 15 bases between them. The CDR3 length is 16 residues. The CDR3 region has the DNA TGTGCCAGCAGTTTACGGGGTAGTGGGAGAACCGGGGAGCTGTTTTTT. Its protein product is CASSLRGSGRTGELFF.

The V gene is TRBV9, the J gene TRBJ1-1; no clear D. The CDR3 is made up of 14 amino acids. V was clipped by 2 bases and J by 1 base, with 9 bases between them. The V gene's germline CDR1 is SGDLS and CDR2 YYNGEE. CDR3 sequence (DNA): TGTGCCAGCAGCGTTGGGTTACCGAACACTGAAGCTTTCTTT. Amino acids: CASSVGLPNTEAFF.

In its sample, this clone was seen once. This sequence joins TRBV15 and TRBJ2-5, with D perhaps TRBD1 or TRBD2 (6 bases each). V was cut by 7 bases and J by 3 bases, with 15 bases left in between. The CDR3 length is 14 residues. CDR1 is LNHNV and CDR2 is YYDKDF in the germline V gene (reference sequence). CDR3 bases: TGTGCCACCAACACGGAGGGGGGAGAAGAGACCCAGTACTTC. Translated: CATNTEGGEETQYF.

V is TRBV7-8 and J is TRBJ1-2, with D uncertain. V lost 1 base, J lost 4 bases, and 10 bases lay in between. CDR3 length: 14 amino acids. Germline V gives CDR1 SGHVS, CDR2 FQNEAQ. This chain's CDR3 is CASSLDRGGYGYTF. The CDR3 DNA reads TGTGCCAGCAGCTTAGATCGGGGTGGCTATGGCTACACCTTC.

V gene TRBV27 combines with J gene TRBJ2-5; D gene uncertain. The germline V and J ends were trimmed by 5 bases and 0 bases, with 7 bases remaining between them. The length of the CDR3 is 13 residues. The germline CDR1 and CDR2 sequences are MNHEY and SMNVEV (reference sequence). The CDR3 protein is CASSRPNQETQYF. For the CDR3, the DNA is TGTGCCAGCAGTCGACCGAACCAAGAGACCCAGTACTTC.

The rearrangement joins TRBV11-2 to TRBJ2-7; D not certain. V was trimmed by 1 base and J by 3 bases, leaving 7 bases between them. CDR1 and CDR2 from the germline V gene are SGHAT and FQNNGV. The CDR3 spans 13 residues. Here the CDR3 DNA reads TGTGCCAGCAGCTTAGGGACGGACTACGAGCAGTACTTC. Its translation: CASSLGTDYEQYF.

The CDR3 protein is CASSQELQAPLDGYTF. The DNA of the CDR3 is TGCGCCAGCAGCCAAGAACTACAGGCTCCCTTGGATGGCTACACCTTC. The rearrangement joins TRBV4-3 to TRBJ1-2; D perhaps matches TRBD1 (5 bases). Germline V gene data show CDR1 as LGHNA and CDR2 as YSLEER. Trimming cost V 0 bases and J 6 bases, with 17 bases left between them. The CDR3 is made up of 16 amino acids.

CDR3 in amino acids: CASSFREGHGELFF. CDR3 sequence (DNA): TGTGCCAGCAGCTTCCGGGAGGGTCACGGGGAGCTGTTTTTT. This chain connects TRBV7-8 to TRBJ2-2, with 8 nucleotides matching TRBD2. Unmatched junction bases numbered 4, after V lost 3 bases and J lost 7 bases. CDR3 length: 14 amino acids. Germline V lookup: CDR1 SGHVS, CDR2 FQNEAQ.